The 32 T cell receptor beta chains presented below share a single source sample, sequenced in a study of vaccination and CD4 T cells after COVID-19. MiXCR, applied by TCRdb to the PCR reads, yields one record per CDR3 protein. The sample lists 15,000 to 17,000 distinct CDR3 sequences, around 69% occurring once. The sequenced sample was CD4+ T cells from blood, obtained after SARS-CoV-2 vaccination. The receptor set was obtained from a human donor who had recovered from COVID-19.

V and J are TRBV20-1 and TRBJ2-3; no definite D call. Germline V gene lookup returns CDR1 DFQATT and CDR2 SNEGSKA (reference sequence). V dropped 3 bases and J dropped 6 bases, with 7 bases sitting between them. The CDR3 totals 11 residues. CDR3 protein: CSASMPDTQYF. CDR3 nucleotides: TGCAGTGCTAGCATGCCTGATACGCAGTATTTT.

The V call is TRBV28, the J call TRBJ1-2; D unclear. The CDR3 spans 13 residues. The V and J ends lost 5 bases and 4 bases respectively, with 11 bases between them. CDR1 and CDR2 (germline): MDHEN, SYDVKM. The CDR3 sequence is CASSPPRAYGYTF. The DNA of the CDR3 is TGTGCCAGCAGTCCCCCCCGGGCCTATGGCTACACCTTC.

The chain carries TRBV10-3 and TRBJ1-2, with D perhaps TRBD1 (6 bases). Germline values: CDR1 ENHRY, CDR2 SYGVKD. The V end lost 4 bases, the J end lost 6 bases, and 12 bases lay between the germline ends. This CDR3 has 13 amino acids. CDR3 region: CAISATGRDGYTF. The CDR3 DNA reads as TGTGCCATCAGTGCCACAGGGCGGGATGGCTACACCTTC.

The CDR3 DNA is TGTGCCAGCAGTGAGCAGGGCCTCTACGAGCAGTACTTC. Its protein product is CASSEQGLYEQYF. The chain carries TRBV25-1 and TRBJ2-7; D is possibly TRBD1 (5 bases). Deletions cut 3 bases from V and 3 bases from J, with 9 bases between. This CDR3 has 13 amino acids. Germline CDR1 MGHDK, CDR2 SYGVNS.

The chain is built from TRBV2 and TRBJ1-5; TRBD1 might be the D (5 bases). Germline V gives CDR1 SNHLY, CDR2 FYNNEI. Trimming removed 6 bases at V and 6 bases at J, with 21 bases between. The CDR3 spans 16 residues. The CDR3 loop reads CASSSRVGGLGQPQHF. CDR3 sequence (DNA): TGTGCCAGCAGCTCCCGAGTGGGGGGGTTGGGTCAGCCCCAGCATTTT. The full variable domain, with the rest looked up from reference TRBV2 and TRBJ1-5, is EPEVTQTPSHQVTQMGQEVILRCVPISNHLYFYWYRQILGQKVEFLVSFYNNEISEKSEIFDDQFSVERPDGSNFTLKIRSTKLEDSAMYFCASSSRVGGLGQPQHFGDGTRLSIL.

The genes are TRBV6-5 and TRBJ2-2; D is undetermined. V lost 2 bases to trimming and J lost 4 bases, with 8 bases between them. CDR1 is MNHEY, CDR2 SVGAGI, per germline. The CDR3 contains 14 residues. The CDR3 loop reads CASSYRAFTGELFF. The CDR3 bases are TGTGCCAGCAGTTACCGCGCGTTCACCGGGGAGCTGTTTTTT.

The chain carries TRBV20-1 and TRBJ2-5; no firm D call. The CDR3 has 13 residues. V was trimmed by 0 bases and J by 2 bases, leaving 7 bases between them. CDR1 DFQATT and CDR2 SNEGSKA come from the germline V gene (reference sequence). The CDR3 DNA is TGCAGTGCTAGAGATTGGCAGCAAGAGACCCAGTACTTC. Translated, it gives CSARDWQQETQYF.

This clonotype was detected only once. This chain uses TRBV5-1 with TRBJ2-5, with a weak D call TRBD2 (5 bases). V lost 5 bases and J lost 5, with 19 bases in between. CDR1 and CDR2 (germline): SGHRS, YFSETQ. This CDR3 spans 15 amino acids. The CDR3 nucleotides read TGCGCCAGCAGTTCTTCAACAAGCGGCGGGGAGACCCAGTACTTC. It codes for CASSSSTSGGETQYF. Full variable domain (missing parts from reference TRBV5-1 and TRBJ2-5): KAGVTQTPRYLIKTRGQQVTLSCSPISGHRSVSWYQQTPGQGLQFLFEYFSETQRNKGNFPGRFSGRQFSNSRSEMNVSTLELGDSALYLCASSSSTSGGETQYFGPGTRLLVL.

The CDR3 loop reads CASSSRTGTSGSAGGEQYF. The CDR3 DNA is TGCGCCAGCAGCTCTCGTACCGGGACTAGCGGGAGTGCGGGGGGCGAGCAGTACTTC. The chain carries TRBV4-1 and TRBJ2-7, with 14 bases aligning to TRBD2. The CDR3 has 19 residues. Germline loops: CDR1 MGHRA, CDR2 YSYEKL. Trimming removed 5 bases from V and 6 bases from J; junction bases left unmatched: 18.

This rearrangement joins TRBV29-1 to TRBJ1-2, with D maybe TRBD1 (6 bases). Looked up from germline, CDR1 is SQVTM and CDR2 is ANQGSEA. This CDR3 has 14 residues. The ends were cut back, 7 bases at V and 2 bases at J, with 17 bases in the middle. Here the CDR3 reads CSAAGGRGNYGYTF. CDR3 nucleotide sequence: TGCAGCGCCGCCGGGGGGCGCGGGAACTATGGCTACACCTTC. Variable domain in full (rest from reference TRBV29-1 and TRBJ1-2): SAVISQKPSRDICQRGTSLTIQCQVDSQVTMMFWYRQQPGQSLTLIATANQGSEATYESGFVIDKFPISRPNLTFSTLTVSNMSPEDSSIYLCSAAGGRGNYGYTFGSGTRLTVV.

The chain is built from TRBV4-1 and TRBJ1-5; D ambiguous. Germline V gene sequence: CDR1 MGHRA, CDR2 YSYEKL. V dropped 5 bases and J dropped 0 bases, with 11 bases sitting between them. The CDR3 spans 15 residues. CDR3 protein: CASSWEGFSNQPQHF. CDR3 DNA sequence: TGCGCCAGCAGCTGGGAGGGCTTTAGCAATCAGCCCCAGCATTTT.

The chain uses TRBV6-5 and TRBJ1-5, with TRBD1 as a possible D gene (6 bases). There are 15 residues in the CDR3. Per germline, CDR1 MNHEY and CDR2 SVGAGI. Trimming pared 4 bases from V and 2 bases from J, leaving 12 bases between. CDR3 sequence: CASSSLGGRNQPQHF. DNA for the CDR3: TGTGCCAGCAGTTCCCTAGGGGGGCGCAATCAGCCCCAGCATTTT.

CDR3 coding DNA: TGTGCCAGCAGCTTGGATGGCGGGAGAACCTACAATGAGCAGTTCTTC. Amino acid sequence: CASSLDGGRTYNEQFF. The chain has TRBV5-6 and TRBJ2-1, with TRBD2 matching over 7 bases. This CDR3 has 16 amino acids. Germline V lookup: CDR1 SGHDT, CDR2 YYEEEE. V lost 0 bases and J lost 2; bases outside the gene matches: 5.

This clonotype was recorded a few times. This chain uses TRBV15 with TRBJ2-3, with 8 bases aligning to TRBD2. The CDR3 contains 15 residues. V gave up 1 base and J gave up 6 bases; unmatched junction bases: 6. From germline, CDR1 is LNHNV and CDR2 YYDKDF (reference sequence). The CDR3 coding sequence is TGTGCCACCAGCAGAGTGGCGGGAGGATTTGATACGCAGTATTTT. Its protein is CATSRVAGGFDTQYF.

The rearrangement uses TRBV6-2 or TRBV6-3 and TRBJ2-3; D possibly uses TRBD1 or TRBD2 (5 bases each). With 10 bases removed from V and 2 bases from J, the gap between germline ends came to 13 bases. CDR1 is MNHEY, CDR2 SVGEGT, per germline. CDR3 size: 13 residues. In nucleotides, the CDR3 is TGTGCCACCTCGAAAGGGACCACAGATACGCAGTATTTT. It codes for CATSKGTTDTQYF.

This clonotype has a handful of counts. The chain uses TRBV6-5 and TRBJ2-2; TRBD2 aligns across 10 bases. V shed 1 base, J shed 6 bases, and the junction held 2 bases outside the gene matches. The CDR3 runs 15 residues. Germline loops: CDR1 MNHEY, CDR2 SVGAGI. For the CDR3, the DNA is TGTGCCAGCAGTTACTTAGCGGGAGGCCCCGGGGAGCTGTTTTTT. Encoded protein: CASSYLAGGPGELFF.

The chain couples TRBV6-2 or TRBV6-3 to TRBJ2-7; a weak D match, TRBD2 (6 bases). Germline V CDR1 and CDR2: MNHEY, SVGEGT. The CDR3 is made up of 12 amino acids. Trimming removed 10 bases at V and 2 bases at J, with 12 bases between. The CDR3 region is CATMEGAYEQYF. CDR3 DNA sequence: TGTGCCACCATGGAGGGAGCCTACGAGCAGTACTTC.

The chain carries TRBV20-1 and TRBJ2-1; 10 positions agree with TRBD2. Trimming took 1 base from V and 0 from J; bases not matched to a gene: 6. Germline assignment: CDR1 DFQATT and CDR2 SNEGSKA (reference sequence). CDR3 length: 17 residues. The CDR3 sequence: CSARVASGSRSYNEQFF. The DNA of the CDR3 is TGCAGTGCTAGAGTAGCTAGCGGGAGTCGCTCCTACAATGAGCAGTTCTTC.

This chain uses TRBV28 with TRBJ1-6; 7 bases align to TRBD1. The CDR3 spans 15 residues. The ends lost 6 bases at V and 10 bases at J; junction bases unmatched: 12. Looked up from germline, CDR1 is MDHEN and CDR2 is SYDVKM. Here the CDR3 DNA reads TGTGCCAGCAGCCTCTCGGGACAGAAGGGATCACCCCTCCACTTT. Amino acids: CASSLSGQKGSPLHF.

The rearrangement joins TRBV6-2 or TRBV6-3 to TRBJ2-5, with 8 bases lining up with TRBD2. The CDR3 loop spans 14 amino acids. CDR1 is MNHEY, CDR2 SVGEGT, per germline. J was trimmed by 7 bases and V by 4 bases; bases with no gene match: 8. The CDR3 loop reads CASSSSGSGWTQYF. In DNA, the CDR3 is TGTGCCAGCAGTTCCAGCGGGAGCGGTTGGACCCAGTACTTC.

This clonotype was seen more than once but under ten times. The chain has TRBV6-2 or TRBV6-3 and TRBJ1-6; D perhaps matches TRBD1 (5 bases). V shed 3 bases and J shed 10 bases, with 16 bases lying between them. The CDR3 extends over 15 amino acids. Germline V CDR1 and CDR2: MNHEY, SVGEGT. The CDR3 DNA reads TGTGCCAGCAGTTATGGGTGGCAGGGTGGCTCACCCCTCCACTTT. The encoded protein is CASSYGWQGGSPLHF.

The rearrangement uses TRBV28 and TRBJ1-2; TRBD1 agrees at 8 bases. CDR1 MDHEN and CDR2 SYDVKM come from the germline V gene. V shed 2 bases, J shed 7 bases, and the junction held 6 bases outside the gene matches. This CDR3 region has 14 residues. CDR3 amino acids: CASSLIQGARGYTF. The CDR3 bases are TGTGCCAGCAGTTTAATTCAGGGGGCGCGTGGCTACACCTTC.

This clonotype showed up just once. V is TRBV19 and J is TRBJ1-5; 8 positions agree with TRBD1. Losses at the gene ends were 8 bases for V and 4 bases for J; bases not matched to a gene: 4. The CDR3 length is 13 residues. Germline V gene sequence: CDR1 LNHDA, CDR2 SQIVND (reference sequence). CDR3 amino acids: CASSDRDNQPQHF. The CDR3, as DNA: TGTGCCAGTTCGGACAGGGATAATCAGCCCCAGCATTTT.

This chain links TRBV6-1 with TRBJ1-2; 7 bases map to TRBD1. Germline loops: CDR1 MNHNS, CDR2 SASEGT. Trimming took 2 bases from V and 8 from J; bases not matched to a gene: 8. CDR3 length equals 14 residues. The CDR3, as DNA: TGTGCCAGCAGTGAAAGGACAGGAGGATACGGCTACACCTTC. This encodes CASSERTGGYGYTF.

This chain connects TRBV7-2 to TRBJ2-5; maybe TRBD1 (7 bases). The CDR3 totals 18 residues. V gave up 1 base and J gave up 0 bases, with 18 bases separating them. Looked up from germline, CDR1 is SGHTA and CDR2 is FQGNSA. DNA for the CDR3: TGTGCCAGCAGCTTAGTCGGCCTAGCAGGGGGGAACCAAGAGACCCAGTACTTC. Translated: CASSLVGLAGGNQETQYF.

In nucleotides, the CDR3 is TGTGCCAGCAGCCCATACTTAGCCCCTACCTCCACAGATACGCAGTATTTT. Protein product: CASSPYLAPTSTDTQYF. The genes are TRBV11-1 and TRBJ2-3; unclear D gene. V lost 5 bases, J lost 2 bases, and 20 bases lay in between. The CDR3 totals 17 residues. The germline V gene encodes CDR1 SGHAT and CDR2 FQDESV (reference sequence).

CDR3 bases: TGTGCCAGCAGCAAAGGACAGCACAATGAGCAGTTCTTC. Its protein product is CASSKGQHNEQFF. This chain uses TRBV11-1 with TRBJ2-1, with D perhaps TRBD1 (6 bases). In germline, CDR1 is SGHAT, CDR2 FQDESV (reference sequence). Trimming pared 5 bases from V and 5 bases from J, leaving 10 bases between. CDR3 length: 13 amino acids.

The chain combines TRBV25-1 with TRBJ2-3, with TRBD2 as a possible D gene (6 bases). Trimming shortened V by 4 bases and J by 0 bases, and 17 bases separated the two germline ends. CDR3 length equals 17 residues. CDR1 and CDR2 (germline): MGHDK, SYGVNS. This CDR3 is CASSALEWRVSTDTQYF. CDR3 bases: TGTGCCAGCAGTGCCCTCGAGTGGAGGGTTAGCACAGATACGCAGTATTTT.

CDR3: CASSFLGQGGETQYF. CDR3 coding DNA: TGTGCCAGCAGTTTCTTGGGACAGGGTGGAGAGACCCAGTACTTC. The chain couples TRBV27 to TRBJ2-5; 9 bases fit TRBD1. CDR3 size: 15 residues. Trimming removed 3 bases from V and 4 bases from J; junction bases left unmatched: 6. Germline-derived CDR1 and CDR2 are MNHEY and SMNVEV (reference sequence).

The sample holds a few counts of this clonotype. The genes are TRBV27 and TRBJ1-5; 9 bases line up with TRBD1. The CDR3 runs 15 residues. J lost 1 base, V lost 5 bases, and 3 bases had no gene match. CDR1 is MNHEY and CDR2 is SMNVEV in the germline V gene (reference sequence). The DNA for the CDR3 is TGTGCCAGCAGTCGGACAGGGGAGAGCAATCAGCCCCAGCATTTT. As protein: CASSRTGESNQPQHF.

The chain combines TRBV6-1 with TRBJ1-1; TRBD1 agrees at 9 bases. Trimming at V came to 8 bases and at J to 7 bases, leaving 17 bases not matched to a gene. CDR1 MNHNS and CDR2 SASEGT come from the germline V gene. The CDR3 has 16 amino acids. The CDR3 here is CASLSGTGIFESEAFF. CDR3 DNA sequence: TGTGCCAGCCTCTCCGGGACAGGGATTTTCGAGAGTGAAGCTTTCTTT.

The rearrangement joins TRBV20-1 to TRBJ2-3; 9 bases map to TRBD1. Trimming removed 0 bases from V and 3 bases from J; junction bases left unmatched: 10. The CDR3 has 17 amino acids. CDR1 and CDR2 (germline): DFQATT, SNEGSKA (reference sequence). The CDR3 loop reads CSARDLGGQGYTDTQYF. In DNA form, the CDR3 reads TGCAGTGCTAGAGACCTTGGGGGACAGGGATATACAGATACGCAGTATTTT.